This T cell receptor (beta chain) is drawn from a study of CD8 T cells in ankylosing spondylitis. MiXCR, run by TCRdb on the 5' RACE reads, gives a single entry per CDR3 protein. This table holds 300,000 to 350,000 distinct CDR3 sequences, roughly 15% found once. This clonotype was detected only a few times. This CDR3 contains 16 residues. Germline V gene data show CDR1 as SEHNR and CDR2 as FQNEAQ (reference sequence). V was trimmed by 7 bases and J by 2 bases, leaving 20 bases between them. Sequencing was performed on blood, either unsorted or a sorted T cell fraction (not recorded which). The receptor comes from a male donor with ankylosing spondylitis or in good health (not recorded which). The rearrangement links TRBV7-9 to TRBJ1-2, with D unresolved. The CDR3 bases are TGTGCCAGCACCAACAGCGGAACAGCGAACAACTATGGCTACACCTTC. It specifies CASTNSGTANNYGYTF. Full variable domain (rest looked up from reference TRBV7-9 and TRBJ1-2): DTGVSQNPRHKITKRGQNVTFRCDPISEHNRLYWYRQTLGQGPEFLTYFQNEAQLEKSRLLSDRFSAERPKGSFSTLEIQRTEQGDSAMYLCASTNSGTANNYGYTFGSGTRLTVV.